The 30 T cell receptor beta chains below were found in one sample sequenced in a study of T-cell reconstitution after alpha-beta-depleted transplantation in children. Construction of the TCRbeta library involved unique molecular identifiers. TCRdb re-called the PCR reads with MiXCR, one entry per CDR3 protein. The table lists approximately 290,000 distinct CDR3 sequences, about 9.9% of them singletons. Sequencing used peripheral blood, obtained 180 days after TCRalphabeta/CD19-depleted stem cell transplant. These TCRs come from a male patient between 2 and 10 years old who had a stem cell transplant for chronic granulomatous disease, so the T cells may come from the graft donor.

This clonotype has a count of ten or more. The chain uses TRBV28 and TRBJ1-1, with D possibly matching TRBD1 (5 bases). The V gene lost 6 bases and the J gene lost 2 bases, with 13 bases spanning the gap. The CDR3 is 14 residues long. The germline V gene encodes CDR1 MDHEN and CDR2 SYDVKM. CDR3 nucleotide sequence: TGTGCCAGCAGATTCGGGACCCCAAACACTGAAGCTTTCTTT. This sequence encodes CASRFGTPNTEAFF.

Comments on this clonotype: Just one base apart from a much larger clone, this may be a read error. It is likely a read error, because the conserved phenylalanine at the end of the CDR3 is missing. This chain connects TRBV10-3 to TRBJ2-6, with D tentatively TRBD1 (5 bases). V lost 7 bases to trimming and J lost 0 bases, with 7 bases between them. The germline gives CDR1 ENHRY, CDR2 SYGVKD. The CDR3 contains 14 residues. For the CDR3, the DNA is TGTGCCATCATGGACAACTCTGGGGCCAACGTCCTGACTGTC. Protein sequence: CAIMDNSGANVLTV.

This clonotype has ten or more counts. V and J are TRBV18 and TRBJ1-3; weak D call: TRBD1 (5 bases). The CDR3 spans 15 residues. V gave up 1 base and J gave up 4 bases, with 11 bases separating them. CDR1 is KGHSH and CDR2 is LQKENI in the germline V gene. The CDR3 DNA is TGTGCCAGCTCACCACAGGCAGGGCTCGGAAACACCATATATTTT. Protein product: CASSPQAGLGNTIYF. The full variable domain, with the rest looked up from reference TRBV18 and TRBJ1-3, is NAGVMQNPRHLVRRRGQEARLRCSPMKGHSHVYWYRQLPEEGLKFMVYLQKENIIDESGMPKERFSAEFPKEGPSILRIQQVVRGDSAAYFCASSPQAGLGNTIYFGEGSWLTVV.

Ten or more counts support this clonotype. The CDR3 nucleotides are TGTGCCAGCAGCTTAGGGGGCAAATCACCCCTCCACTTT. As protein: CASSLGGKSPLHF. The V call is TRBV7-9, the J call TRBJ1-6, with a weak D call TRBD1 (5 bases). Trimming removed 1 base at V and 10 bases at J, with 8 bases between. CDR1 and CDR2 (germline): SEHNR, FQNEAQ (reference sequence). The CDR3 has 13 residues.

This clonotype was seen repeatedly, ten times or more. V usage is TRBV7-2 and J usage is TRBJ2-3, with D uncertain. Deletions cut 5 bases from V and 2 bases from J, with 8 bases between. Per the germline V gene, CDR1 is SGHTA and CDR2 is FQGNSA. This CDR3 region has 13 residues. CDR3: CASSRVFTDTQYF. DNA for the CDR3: TGTGCCAGCAGCCGAGTGTTCACAGATACGCAGTATTTT.

In this sample, this clonotype turned up many times. The rearrangement joins TRBV5-6 to TRBJ2-7; D not resolved. There are 15 residues in the CDR3. V shed 4 bases and J shed 5 bases, with 19 bases lying between them. The germline gives CDR1 SGHDT, CDR2 YYEEEE. The CDR3 is CASSPQIQALHEQYF. The CDR3 nucleotides are TGTGCCAGCAGCCCGCAGATACAAGCCCTCCACGAGCAGTACTTC.

The chain employs TRBV2 and TRBJ2-7; TRBD1 aligns across 10 bases. Trimming took 6 bases from V and 6 from J; bases not matched to a gene: 8. CDR3 length: 14 residues. Looked up from germline, CDR1 is SNHLY and CDR2 is FYNNEI. The CDR3 is CASRTTDRGREQYF. CDR3 nucleotides: TGTGCCAGCAGAACCACCGACAGGGGGCGCGAGCAGTACTTC.

This clonotype was seen repeatedly, ten times or more. The rearrangement links TRBV6-1 to TRBJ1-5; D gene ambiguous. The germline V and J ends were trimmed by 4 bases and 7 bases, with 11 bases remaining between them. The CDR3 totals 13 residues. Per the germline V gene, CDR1 is MNHNS and CDR2 is SASEGT. CDR3 residues: CASSGDAGQPQHF. The CDR3 DNA reads as TGTGCCAGCAGTGGAGACGCGGGACAGCCCCAGCATTTT.

This clonotype was seen many times. The chain has TRBV11-2 and TRBJ1-4; D is undetermined. V was shortened by 2 bases and J by 0 bases, with 4 bases between the two germline ends. CDR1 is SGHAT and CDR2 is FQNNGV in the germline V gene. This CDR3 is built from 14 residues. This chain's CDR3 is CASSLRTTNEKLFF. CDR3 coding DNA: TGTGCCAGCAGCTTAAGGACAACTAATGAAAAACTGTTTTTT. Using reference TRBV11-2 and TRBJ1-4 for the parts outside the CDR3, the full variable domain is EAGVAQSPRYKIIEKRQSVAFWCNPISGHATLYWYQQILGQGPKLLIQFQNNGVVDDSQLPKDRFSAERLKGVDSTLKIQPAKLEDSAVYLCASSLRTTNEKLFFGSGTQLSVL.

The chain combines TRBV5-4 with TRBJ2-1; 12 bases are a match to TRBD2. The trim removed 5 bases at V and 4 bases at J, leaving 13 bases unmatched. Looked up from germline, CDR1 is SGHNT and CDR2 is YYREEE (reference sequence). This CDR3 has 18 amino acids. The CDR3 protein is CASRYTSGRISSYNEQFF. CDR3 sequence (DNA): TGTGCCAGCAGATACACTAGCGGGAGGATAAGCTCGTACAATGAGCAGTTCTTC.

This clonotype was seen repeatedly, ten times or more. The chain couples TRBV27 to TRBJ2-1; 14 nucleotides line up with TRBD2. CDR3 size: 16 residues. The J segment lost 6 bases and the V segment lost 6 bases, leaving 7 bases of the junction unmatched. Germline CDR1 MNHEY, CDR2 SMNVEV (reference sequence). Here the CDR3 DNA reads TGTGCCAGCAGCTTTGGTGGGACTAGCGGGAGCAATGAGCAGTTCTTC. The encoded protein is CASSFGGTSGSNEQFF.

This clonotype was counted at least ten times. The chain combines TRBV5-1 with TRBJ1-5, with 7 nucleotides matching TRBD1. The CDR3 is 15 amino acids. Trimming cost V 5 bases and J 6 bases; bases outside gene matches: 11. Germline CDR1 is SGHRS and CDR2 is YFSETQ. CDR3: CASSPGGFDGQPQHF. The CDR3 bases are TGCGCCAGCAGTCCAGGGGGATTTGATGGTCAGCCCCAGCATTTT.

This chain joins TRBV21-1 and TRBJ2-5; TRBD2 is the table's D call, not checked against the DNA. TRBV21-1 is a recognized pseudogene. The CDR3 loop spans 16 amino acids. The CDR3 region is CASSNPTSGTQETQYF. The CDR3 DNA is TGTGCCAGCAGCAACCCGACTAGCGGGACCCAAGAGACCCAGTACTTC.

This clonotype was recorded many times. The V gene is TRBV3-1, the J gene TRBJ2-7, with unresolved D. Germline V CDR1 and CDR2: LGHDT, YNNKEL (reference sequence). The V gene lost 0 bases and the J gene lost 0 bases, with 12 bases spanning the gap. The CDR3 runs 16 residues. The CDR3 sequence: CASSQDYDSNSYEQYF. The CDR3 DNA sequence: TGTGCCAGCAGCCAAGATTACGACTCAAACTCCTACGAGCAGTACTTC.

This clonotype was seen ten or more times. The chain recombines TRBV18 with TRBJ2-7; the D gene is possibly TRBD1 (5 bases). With 3 bases removed from V and 0 bases from J, the gap between germline ends came to 9 bases. The CDR3 totals 14 residues. Germline CDR1 reads KGHSH; CDR2 reads LQKENI. The CDR3 sequence: CASSPTGISYEQYF. CDR3 in DNA: TGTGCCAGCTCACCTACAGGAATCTCCTACGAGCAGTACTTC.

This clonotype was seen at least ten times. This chain joins TRBV20-1 and TRBJ2-7, with 12 bases that match TRBD1. The V gene's germline CDR1 is DFQATT and CDR2 SNEGSKA (reference sequence). The CDR3 extends over 15 amino acids. The CDR3 loop reads CSAPGRGQGAKEQYF. As DNA, the CDR3 is TGCAGCGCCCCCGGCCGGGGACAGGGGGCGAAAGAGCAGTACTTC.

The chain links TRBV28 to TRBJ2-7; D possibly corresponds to TRBD1 (8 bases). The V end lost 5 bases, the J end lost 2 bases, and 31 bases lay between the germline ends. The CDR3 sequence is 20 residues long. Germline loops: CDR1 MDHEN, CDR2 SYDVKM. DNA of the CDR3: TGTGCCAGCAGTCATAACCCTACAGGGGGGGGCAGGGGGCTTACCTACGAGCAGTACTTC. It translates to CASSHNPTGGGRGLTYEQYF.

There are many counts of this clonotype. The chain uses TRBV23-1 and TRBJ2-6; weak D call: TRBD1 (6 bases). TRBV23-1 falls under the ORF class, with uncertain function. V was trimmed by 0 bases and J by 1 base, leaving 19 bases between them. The CDR3 is 20 residues long. CDR3 sequence reads: CASSQSRGYSSQSGANVLTF. DNA for the CDR3: TGCGCCAGCAGTCAATCGAGGGGGTATTCCTCCCAGTCTGGGGCCAACGTCCTGACTTTC.

This clonotype was recorded at least ten times. V gene TRBV12-3 or TRBV12-4 combines with J gene TRBJ2-7, with 7 nucleotides matching TRBD2. J gave up 7 bases and V 5 bases, and 11 bases lay outside the gene matches. This CDR3 is built from 14 residues. In DNA form, the CDR3 reads TGTGCCAGCAGTGCCCGGCGACTAGCAGGGGAGCAGTACTTC. Protein: CASSARRLAGEQYF.

This clonotype has at least ten counts. V usage is TRBV11-2 and J usage is TRBJ2-7, with TRBD2 matching 7 bases. CDR1 is SGHAT and CDR2 is FQNNGV in the germline V gene. CDR3 length: 15 residues. Germline trimming cut 3 bases from V and 2 bases from J; bases unmatched to any gene: 7. The CDR3 sequence is CASSFTASGPYEQYF. The CDR3, as DNA: TGTGCCAGCAGCTTTACGGCTAGCGGTCCCTACGAGCAGTACTTC.

In its sample, this clonotype was seen many times. This sequence joins TRBV20-1 and TRBJ2-3; D is unclear. This CDR3 spans 13 amino acids. CDR1 is DFQATT and CDR2 is SNEGSKA in the germline V gene (reference sequence). The V gene lost 6 bases and the J gene lost 5 bases, with 15 bases spanning the gap. CDR3 in amino acids: CSAGEAYRDTQYF. The CDR3 nucleotides are TGCAGTGCCGGAGAGGCCTACAGAGATACGCAGTATTTT.

In this sample, this clonotype turned up a few times. The genes are TRBV10-3 and TRBJ2-5; no clear D. This CDR3 is built from 12 residues. Looked up from germline, CDR1 is ENHRY and CDR2 is SYGVKD. V was clipped by 4 bases and J by 1 base, with 4 bases between them. The CDR3 DNA sequence: TGTGCCATCAGTGTGTCCCAAGAGACCCAGTACTTC. Its translation: CAISVSQETQYF.

This clonotype came up once. The J gene is TRBJ2-7, the V gene TRBV20-1; the D gene is possibly TRBD2 (5 bases). The CDR3 is 17 residues long. Germline assignment: CDR1 DFQATT and CDR2 SNEGSKA (reference sequence). The CDR3 DNA reads TGCAGGGGCCTTGCTTCGGGCGAGGGCTCTTTTCTGTACGAGCAGTACTTC. This translates into CRGLASGEGSFLYEQYF.

In its sample, this clonotype was seen a few times. The chain joins TRBV2 to TRBJ2-4, with D possibly being TRBD1 or TRBD2 (5 bases each). Germline V gives CDR1 SNHLY, CDR2 FYNNEI. CDR3 length equals 16 residues. V lost 6 bases and J lost 2, with 17 bases in between. The CDR3 sequence is CASRGRLALSKNIQYF. CDR3 in DNA: TGTGCCAGCAGGGGACGGCTAGCTCTTTCCAAAAACATTCAGTACTTC.

This clonotype was observed at least ten times. One junction end does not reproduce the germline sequence, and a read error may be involved. This sequence joins TRBV28 and TRBJ2-1; no reliable D call. Germline CDR1 and CDR2: MDHEN and SYDVKM. The CDR3 extends over 11 amino acids. CDR3 nucleotide sequence: TGTGCCAGCCGGCGCTACAGTGAGCAGTTCTTC. Its translation: CASRRYSEQFF.

There are many counts of this clonotype. This chain links TRBV12-3 or TRBV12-4 with TRBJ2-7; 10 bases are shared with TRBD1. This CDR3 is built from 13 residues. Trimming at V came to 3 bases and at J to 6 bases, leaving 2 bases not matched to a gene. The CDR3 DNA reads TGTGCCAGCAGTTTGACAGGGGGCCGCGAGCAGTACTTC. It translates to CASSLTGGREQYF.

This clonotype has at least ten counts. The chain links TRBV18 to TRBJ2-5, with D maybe TRBD1 (6 bases). The germline gives CDR1 KGHSH, CDR2 LQKENI. Between the trimmed V and J ends, which lost 1 base and 2 bases, there was a span of 11 bases. The CDR3 loop spans 15 amino acids. In nucleotides, the CDR3 is TGTGCCAGCTCACCACGAAAGGGGACACAAGAGACCCAGTACTTC. Its translation is CASSPRKGTQETQYF.

This clonotype was picked up many times. The chain joins TRBV7-2 to TRBJ2-6; D unresolved. CDR1 and CDR2 (germline): SGHTA, FQGNSA. Deletions cut 8 bases from V and 1 base from J, with 12 bases between. The CDR3 runs to 15 residues. As DNA, the CDR3 is TGTGCCAGCGATATTATAGGATCTGGGGCCAACGTCCTGACTTTC. It translates to CASDIIGSGANVLTF. The whole variable domain, filled in from reference TRBV7-2 and TRBJ2-6, reads GAGVSQSPSNKVTEKGKDVELRCDPISGHTALYWYRQSLGQGLEFLIYFQGNSAPDKSGLPSDRFSAERTGGSVSTLTIQRTQQEDSAVYLCASDIIGSGANVLTFGAGSRLTVL.

This clonotype has a count of ten or more. The rearrangement links TRBV29-1 to TRBJ2-5; the D call may be TRBD1 or TRBD2 (5 bases each). The CDR3 has 11 amino acids. Trimming took 4 bases from V and 2 from J, leaving 5 bases between them. Germline V gene data show CDR1 as SQVTM and CDR2 as ANQGSEA. The DNA of the CDR3 is TGCAGCGTTGGGGGGCAAGAGACCCAGTACTTC. Amino acid sequence: CSVGGQETQYF.

This clonotype has ten or more counts. The chain links TRBV7-2 to TRBJ2-2; D possibly corresponds to TRBD2 (6 bases). The germline V gene encodes CDR1 SGHTA and CDR2 FQGNSA. The CDR3 runs 15 residues. V lost 8 bases, J lost 5 bases, and 18 bases lay in between. CDR3: CASAPRRGTTGELFF. In nucleotides, the CDR3 is TGTGCCAGCGCCCCCAGACGCGGGACGACCGGGGAGCTGTTTTTT. The full variable domain, with the rest looked up from reference TRBV7-2 and TRBJ2-2, is GAGVSQSPSNKVTEKGKDVELRCDPISGHTALYWYRQSLGQGLEFLIYFQGNSAPDKSGLPSDRFSAERTGGSVSTLTIQRTQQEDSAVYLCASAPRRGTTGELFFGEGSRLTVL.